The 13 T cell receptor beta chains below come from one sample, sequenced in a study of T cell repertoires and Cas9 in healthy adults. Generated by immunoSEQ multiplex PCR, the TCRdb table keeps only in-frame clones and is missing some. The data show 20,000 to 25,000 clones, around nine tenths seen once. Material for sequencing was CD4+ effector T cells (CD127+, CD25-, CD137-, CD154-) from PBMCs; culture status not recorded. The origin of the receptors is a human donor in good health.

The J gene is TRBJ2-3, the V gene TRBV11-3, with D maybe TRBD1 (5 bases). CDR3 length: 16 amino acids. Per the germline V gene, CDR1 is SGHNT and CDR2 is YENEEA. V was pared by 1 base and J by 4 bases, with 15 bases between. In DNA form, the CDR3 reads TGTGCCAGCAGCTTAGGGGGCCCCGGGTCTGCAGATACGCAGTATTTT. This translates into CASSLGGPGSADTQYF.

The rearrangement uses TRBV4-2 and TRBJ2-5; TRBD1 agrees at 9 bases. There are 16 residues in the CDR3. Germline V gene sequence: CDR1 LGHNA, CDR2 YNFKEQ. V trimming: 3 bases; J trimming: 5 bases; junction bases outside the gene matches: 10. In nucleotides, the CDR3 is TGTGCCAGCAGCCACTATACAGGGGGCTCGGTCGAGACCCAGTACTTC. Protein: CASSHYTGGSVETQYF.

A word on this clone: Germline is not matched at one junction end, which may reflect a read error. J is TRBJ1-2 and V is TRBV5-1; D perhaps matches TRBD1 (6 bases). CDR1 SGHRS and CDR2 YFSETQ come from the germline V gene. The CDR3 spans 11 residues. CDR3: CASRDQGTPRF. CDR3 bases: TGCGCCAGCAGGGATCAGGGGACTCCCCGCTTC.

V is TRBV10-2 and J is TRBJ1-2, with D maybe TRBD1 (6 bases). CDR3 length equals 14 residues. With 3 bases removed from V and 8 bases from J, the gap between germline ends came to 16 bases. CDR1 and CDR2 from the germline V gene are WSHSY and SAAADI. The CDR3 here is CASSDWAGDFGYTF. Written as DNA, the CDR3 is TGCGCCAGCAGTGATTGGGCAGGGGACTTCGGCTACACCTTC.

The CDR3 region has the DNA TGTGCCTGGAGCATAGCGGGGGGAGAGCAGTACTTC. It codes for CAWSIAGGEQYF. The rearrangement joins TRBV30 to TRBJ2-7, with TRBD2 matching 10 bases. The germline V gene encodes CDR1 GTSNPN and CDR2 SVGIG (reference sequence). V gave up 3 bases and J gave up 7 bases; unmatched junction bases: 3. The CDR3 length is 12 residues.

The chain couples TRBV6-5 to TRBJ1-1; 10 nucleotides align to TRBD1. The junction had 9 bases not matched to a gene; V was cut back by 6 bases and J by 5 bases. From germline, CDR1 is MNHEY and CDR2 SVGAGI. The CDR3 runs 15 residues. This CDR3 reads CASRDAGQGGTEAFF. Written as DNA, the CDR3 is TGTGCCAGCAGGGACGCCGGACAGGGGGGGACTGAAGCTTTCTTT.

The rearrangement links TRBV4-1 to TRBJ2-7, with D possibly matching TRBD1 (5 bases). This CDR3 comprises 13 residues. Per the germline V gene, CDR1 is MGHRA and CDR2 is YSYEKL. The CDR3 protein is CASRPSGSYEQYF. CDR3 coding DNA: TGCGCTTCTCGACCCTCAGGGTCCTACGAGCAGTACTTC.

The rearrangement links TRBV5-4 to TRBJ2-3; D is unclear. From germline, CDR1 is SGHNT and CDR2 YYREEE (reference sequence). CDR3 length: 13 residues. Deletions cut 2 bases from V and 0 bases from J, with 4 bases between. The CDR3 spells CASSLRSTDTQYF. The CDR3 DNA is TGTGCCAGCAGCTTAAGGAGCACAGATACGCAGTATTTT.

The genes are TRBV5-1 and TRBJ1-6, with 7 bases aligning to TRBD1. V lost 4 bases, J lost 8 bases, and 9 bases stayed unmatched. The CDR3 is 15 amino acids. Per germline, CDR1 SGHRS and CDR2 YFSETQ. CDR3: CASSPFQGGDSPLHF. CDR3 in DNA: TGCGCCAGCAGCCCTTTTCAGGGGGGAGATTCACCCCTCCACTTT. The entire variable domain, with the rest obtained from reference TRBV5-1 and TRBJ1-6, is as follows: KAGVTQTPRYLIKTRGQQVTLSCSPISGHRSVSWYQQTPGQGLQFLFEYFSETQRNKGNFPGRFSGRQFSNSRSEMNVSTLELGDSALYLCASSPFQGGDSPLHFGNGTRLTVT.

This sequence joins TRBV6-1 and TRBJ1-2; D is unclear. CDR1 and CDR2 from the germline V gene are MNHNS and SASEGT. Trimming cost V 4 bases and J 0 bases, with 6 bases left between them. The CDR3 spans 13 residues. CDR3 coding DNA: TGTGCCAGCAGTGCCACAGCTAACTATGGCTACACCTTC. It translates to CASSATANYGYTF.

The CDR3 coding sequence is TGTGCCAGCAGCCTAGGACTAGCGGTCTACAATGAGCAGTTCTTC. It encodes CASSLGLAVYNEQFF. V is TRBV5-6 and J is TRBJ2-1; 10 nucleotides match TRBD2. This CDR3 is 15 amino acids long. V shed 4 bases and J 3 bases; nucleotides not matched to a gene: 4. Germline values: CDR1 SGHDT, CDR2 YYEEEE.

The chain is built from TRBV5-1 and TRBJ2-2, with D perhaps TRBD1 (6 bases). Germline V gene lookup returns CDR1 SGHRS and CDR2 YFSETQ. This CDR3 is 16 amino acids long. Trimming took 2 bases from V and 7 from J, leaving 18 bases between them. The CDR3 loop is CASSFLGRGSIGELFF. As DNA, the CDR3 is TGCGCCAGCAGCTTTCTTGGCAGGGGCTCGATCGGGGAGCTGTTTTTT.

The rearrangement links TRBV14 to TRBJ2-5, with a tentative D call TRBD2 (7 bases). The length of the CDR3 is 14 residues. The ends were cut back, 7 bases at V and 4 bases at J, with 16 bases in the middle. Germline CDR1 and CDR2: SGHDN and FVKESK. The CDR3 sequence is CASNRNREGETQYF. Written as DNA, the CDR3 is TGTGCCAGCAACCGGAACAGGGAGGGAGAGACCCAGTACTTC.